The entry below describes one T cell receptor beta chain. What it recognizes is unknown. UMI-labeled 5' RACE yielded the TRB cDNA libraries. TCRdb re-called the 5' RACE reads; one entry per CDR3 protein, DNA not given. This sample's clone table lists tens of thousands of distinct CDR3 sequences. This CDR3 has 13 amino acids. Germline CDR1 reads MNHEY; CDR2 reads SMNVEV (reference sequence). The data are from a study of CXCR3-negative and CXCR3-positive naive CD8 T cells. Study background: Sequencing yielded 120 million to 150 million TRB reads, roughly 1.5 +/- 0.3 million per library.

General study findings and limits: Both naive subsets showed comparably high diversity, and memory CD8+ cells showed much lower diversity. Cryopreserved cells partially lost CXCR3 expression, and fresh PBMCs were used in most assays. Memory cells differed in TRBV-TRBJ usage, but naive CXCR3-negative and CXCR3-positive cells had similar usage.

The chain carries TRBV27 and TRBJ2-1; TCRdb's assignment of TRBD1 cannot be checked, as there is no DNA. The specimen sequenced was memory CD8+ T cells from blood. This sequence was found in a human donor in good health. Some clones in this sample may be carry-over from other donors' samples. CDR3: CASSPDSGNEQFF.